These T cell receptor beta chains were read from a single sample in a study of blood T cell repertoires in COVID-19. Produced via immunoSEQ multiplex PCR; TCRdb's table is partial and in-frame only. The sample includes fewer than 450,000 clones, approximately 87% of them seen just once. The specimen sequenced was peripheral blood. These receptors were collected from a woman between 45 and 65 years old with COVID-19, enrolled during active disease. The CDR3 runs from the conserved cysteine through the conserved F or W. Fields, in order: J gene, CDR3 length, clone size, D gene, V gene, CDR3 DNA, CDR3 protein. D genes are given only for firm matches. A row's size may be missing; if present it is once, few, many or a size class.

j_call: TRBJ1-5; cdr3_length: 16; clone_size: .; d_call: .; v_call: TRBV2; cdr3_nt: TGTGCCAGCAGTGTGGAGGGGTCTGGTAGCAATCAGCCCCAGCATTTT; cdr3_aa: CASSVEGSGSNQPQHF
j_call: TRBJ2-7; cdr3_length: 14; clone_size: .; d_call: .; v_call: TRBV7-9; cdr3_nt: TGTGCCAGCAGCTTAGCTGGAGGGCAACACGAGCAGTACTTC; cdr3_aa: CASSLAGGQHEQYF
j_call: TRBJ1-3; cdr3_length: 11; clone_size: .; d_call: .; v_call: TRBV20-1; cdr3_nt: TGCAGTGCTTGGGGCCCAAACACCATATATTTT; cdr3_aa: CSAWGPNTIYF
j_call: TRBJ1-1; cdr3_length: 15; clone_size: .; d_call: .; v_call: TRBV5-5; cdr3_nt: TGTGCCAGCAGCTTGCGGGGGGCGATGAACACTGAAGCTTTCTTT; cdr3_aa: CASSLRGAMNTEAFF
j_call: TRBJ2-1; cdr3_length: 17; clone_size: .; d_call: TRBD2; v_call: TRBV29-1; cdr3_nt: TGCAGCGCCGCCCCCATTAGCGGGTTAAGCTCCTACAATGAGCAGTTCTTC; cdr3_aa: CSAAPISGLSSYNEQFF
j_call: TRBJ1-1; cdr3_length: 13; clone_size: .; d_call: .; v_call: TRBV6-1; cdr3_nt: TGTGCCAGCAGTGAATGGAGGAACACTGAAGCTTTCTTT; cdr3_aa: CASSEWRNTEAFF
j_call: TRBJ2-7; cdr3_length: 15; clone_size: .; d_call: .; v_call: TRBV24-1; cdr3_nt: TGTGCCACCAGTGATTCGGGACAAGGGGTCTACGAGCAGTACTTC; cdr3_aa: CATSDSGQGVYEQYF
j_call: TRBJ1-1; cdr3_length: 13; clone_size: .; d_call: TRBD1; v_call: TRBV6-5; cdr3_nt: TGTGCCAGCACCCCAGGGGGAAACACTGAAGCTTTCTTT; cdr3_aa: CASTPGGNTEAFF
j_call: TRBJ1-1; cdr3_length: 14; clone_size: .; d_call: TRBD1; v_call: TRBV24-1; cdr3_nt: TGTGCCACCAGTGACCACCCAGACAGGGCTGAAGCTTTCTTT; cdr3_aa: CATSDHPDRAEAFF
j_call: TRBJ2-5; cdr3_length: 15; clone_size: .; d_call: TRBD2; v_call: TRBV5-1; cdr3_nt: TGCGCCAGCAGCTTTTCAGCGGGAAGTCAAGAGACCCAGTACTTC; cdr3_aa: CASSFSAGSQETQYF
j_call: TRBJ1-5; cdr3_length: 17; clone_size: .; d_call: .; v_call: TRBV3-1/TRBV3-2; cdr3_nt: TGTGCCAGCAGCCAAGAACCCCAGGGTATAGGCAATCAGCCCCAGCATTTT; cdr3_aa: CASSQEPQGIGNQPQHF
j_call: TRBJ2-5; cdr3_length: 11; clone_size: .; d_call: .; v_call: TRBV30; cdr3_nt: TGTGCCTGGAGTGGAGGGGAGACCCAGTACTTC; cdr3_aa: CAWSGGETQYF
j_call: TRBJ1-1; cdr3_length: 15; clone_size: .; d_call: .; v_call: TRBV4-1; cdr3_nt: TGCGCCAGCAGCCAAGTAGGGAGCCTGGGCACTGAAGCTTTCTTT; cdr3_aa: CASSQVGSLGTEAFF
j_call: TRBJ2-5; cdr3_length: 16; clone_size: .; d_call: TRBD2; v_call: TRBV11-3; cdr3_nt: TGTGCCAGCAGCTTCGGACTAGCTCCACCTAGAGAGACCCAGTACTTC; cdr3_aa: CASSFGLAPPRETQYF
j_call: TRBJ2-6; cdr3_length: 13; clone_size: .; d_call: .; v_call: TRBV25-1; cdr3_nt: TGTGCCAGCAGCCTATCTGGGGCCAACGTCCTGACTTTC; cdr3_aa: CASSLSGANVLTF
j_call: TRBJ2-3; cdr3_length: 14; clone_size: .; d_call: TRBD2; v_call: TRBV10-1; cdr3_nt: TGCGCCAGCAGTGAGGCGGGGGAATACGATACGCAGTATTTT; cdr3_aa: CASSEAGEYDTQYF
j_call: TRBJ1-6; cdr3_length: 16; clone_size: .; d_call: .; v_call: TRBV6-1; cdr3_nt: TGTGCCAGCAGTGAAGATAAGGGGGCCTATAATTCACCCCTCCACTTT; cdr3_aa: CASSEDKGAYNSPLHF
j_call: TRBJ1-5; cdr3_length: 16; clone_size: few; d_call: .; v_call: TRBV5-4; cdr3_nt: TGTGCCAGCAGCTACTTCGACAGAAATAGCAATCAGCCCCAGCATTTT; cdr3_aa: CASSYFDRNSNQPQHF
j_call: TRBJ2-3; cdr3_length: 16; clone_size: once; d_call: TRBD2; v_call: TRBV19; cdr3_nt: TGTGCCAGTAGTAAAAGCGGGAGGGCCGGGACAGATACGCAGTATTTT; cdr3_aa: CASSKSGRAGTDTQYF
j_call: TRBJ2-1; cdr3_length: 15; clone_size: .; d_call: TRBD2; v_call: TRBV18; cdr3_nt: TGTGCCAGCTCACATACTAGCGGGAGTGGGTATGAGCAGTTCTTC; cdr3_aa: CASSHTSGSGYEQFF
j_call: TRBJ2-5; cdr3_length: 16; clone_size: .; d_call: TRBD2; v_call: TRBV18; cdr3_nt: TGTGCCAGCTCACCAGCAATAGCGGGAGTAGGGGAGACCCAGTACTTC; cdr3_aa: CASSPAIAGVGETQYF
j_call: TRBJ2-5; cdr3_length: 16; clone_size: .; d_call: TRBD1; v_call: TRBV5-4; cdr3_nt: TGTGCCAGCACCAACCTAGCCACCGGGACAGGGGAGACCCAGTACTTC; cdr3_aa: CASTNLATGTGETQYF
j_call: TRBJ1-2; cdr3_length: 11; clone_size: once; d_call: .; v_call: TRBV6-5; cdr3_nt: TGTGCCAGCAAAATAAGGGGTGGCTACACCTTC; cdr3_aa: CASKIRGGYTF
j_call: TRBJ2-5; cdr3_length: 17; clone_size: .; d_call: .; v_call: TRBV9; cdr3_nt: TGTGCCAGCAGCGTCTCTGGGAGAGTTGGGCCCCAAGAGACCCAGTACTTC; cdr3_aa: CASSVSGRVGPQETQYF
j_call: TRBJ1-1; cdr3_length: 15; clone_size: .; d_call: .; v_call: TRBV18; cdr3_nt: TGTGCCAGCTCACCAGTGAAGGGGTCGAACACTGAAGCTTTCTTT; cdr3_aa: CASSPVKGSNTEAFF
j_call: TRBJ1-5; cdr3_length: 13; clone_size: few; d_call: .; v_call: TRBV30; cdr3_nt: TGTGCCTGGAGTCCTGGGGGGGGTCAGCCCCAGCATTTT; cdr3_aa: CAWSPGGGQPQHF
j_call: TRBJ2-3; cdr3_length: 11; clone_size: .; d_call: .; v_call: TRBV7-9; cdr3_nt: TGTGCCAGCGGGGCCACAGATACGCAGTATTTT; cdr3_aa: CASGATDTQYF
j_call: TRBJ2-1; cdr3_length: 15; clone_size: .; d_call: TRBD2; v_call: TRBV3-1/TRBV3-2; cdr3_nt: TGTGCCAGCAGCCAAACTAGCGGGAGCTACAATGAGCAGTTCTTC; cdr3_aa: CASSQTSGSYNEQFF
j_call: TRBJ1-2; cdr3_length: 13; clone_size: once; d_call: .; v_call: TRBV30; cdr3_nt: TGTGCCTGGAGTGTATTAACTAGCGGAAGCTACACCTTC; cdr3_aa: CAWSVLTSGSYTF
j_call: TRBJ2-7; cdr3_length: 16; clone_size: .; d_call: .; v_call: TRBV7-8; cdr3_nt: TGTGCCAGCAGCTCCCACCGTACGAGTGGGCCCTACGAGCAGTACTTC; cdr3_aa: CASSSHRTSGPYEQYF
j_call: TRBJ2-1; cdr3_length: 17; clone_size: .; d_call: TRBD2; v_call: TRBV5-1; cdr3_nt: TGCGCCAGCAGCTTCCCCCCCGGGACTAGCAGCTACAATGAGCAGTTCTTC; cdr3_aa: CASSFPPGTSSYNEQFF
j_call: TRBJ2-1; cdr3_length: 20; clone_size: .; d_call: TRBD2; v_call: TRBV5-1; cdr3_nt: TGCGCCAGCAGCTTAACCGGGACTAGCGGGTGGGTGAGCTCCTACAATGAGCAGTTCTTC; cdr3_aa: CASSLTGTSGWVSSYNEQFF
j_call: TRBJ1-1; cdr3_length: 15; clone_size: few; d_call: .; v_call: TRBV19; cdr3_nt: TGTGCCAGTAGTACCGGGACTCTCAAGAACACTGAAGCTTTCTTT; cdr3_aa: CASSTGTLKNTEAFF
j_call: TRBJ2-5; cdr3_length: 17; clone_size: .; d_call: TRBD1; v_call: TRBV5-1; cdr3_nt: TGCGCCAGCAGCTTGGGCGCGGACAGGGTCTTTTTGGAGACCCAGTACTTC; cdr3_aa: CASSLGADRVFLETQYF
j_call: TRBJ2-1; cdr3_length: 13; clone_size: .; d_call: TRBD2; v_call: TRBV12-3/TRBV12-4; cdr3_nt: TGTGCCAGCAGTTTAGTATTAGTAGCGGGGCAGTTCTTC; cdr3_aa: CASSLVLVAGQFF
j_call: TRBJ1-5; cdr3_length: 14; clone_size: .; d_call: .; v_call: TRBV9; cdr3_nt: TGTGCCAGCAGCGTAGGAGGTAGCAATCAGCCCCAGCATTTT; cdr3_aa: CASSVGGSNQPQHF
j_call: TRBJ1-1; cdr3_length: 15; clone_size: .; d_call: .; v_call: TRBV5-1; cdr3_nt: TGCGCCAGCAGCTTGGGGGGGCTTGTCAGGACTGAAGCTTTCTTT; cdr3_aa: CASSLGGLVRTEAFF
j_call: TRBJ2-3; cdr3_length: 16; clone_size: .; d_call: TRBD2; v_call: TRBV11-2; cdr3_nt: TGTGCCAGCAGCACCACTAGCGGGAGGAGCACAGATACGCAGTATTTT; cdr3_aa: CASSTTSGRSTDTQYF
j_call: TRBJ1-2; cdr3_length: 12; clone_size: .; d_call: .; v_call: TRBV6-5; cdr3_nt: TGTGCCAGCAGCCGAGCTAACTATGGCTACACCTTC; cdr3_aa: CASSRANYGYTF
j_call: TRBJ2-7; cdr3_length: 13; clone_size: once; d_call: .; v_call: TRBV6-5; cdr3_nt: TGTGCCAGCAGAGACAGGAGTTCCTACGAGCAGTACTTC; cdr3_aa: CASRDRSSYEQYF
j_call: TRBJ1-6; cdr3_length: 15; clone_size: .; d_call: TRBD1; v_call: TRBV6-1; cdr3_nt: TGTGCCAGCAGTGAACAGGGGGCTTTGCATTCACCCCTCCACTTT; cdr3_aa: CASSEQGALHSPLHF
j_call: TRBJ1-1; cdr3_length: 14; clone_size: .; d_call: TRBD1; v_call: TRBV6-5; cdr3_nt: TGTGCCAGCAGCGCGACAGGGGTAAACACTGAAGCTTTCTTT; cdr3_aa: CASSATGVNTEAFF
j_call: TRBJ1-5; cdr3_length: 14; clone_size: .; d_call: .; v_call: TRBV5-1; cdr3_nt: TGCGCCAGCAGCGGAGGGGGGGCGGGTCAGCCCCAGCATTTT; cdr3_aa: CASSGGGAGQPQHF
j_call: TRBJ2-1; cdr3_length: 16; clone_size: .; d_call: TRBD2; v_call: TRBV19; cdr3_nt: TGTGCCAGTAGGGGACTAGCGGGATACTCCTACAATGAGCAGTTCTTC; cdr3_aa: CASRGLAGYSYNEQFF
j_call: TRBJ2-3; cdr3_length: 16; clone_size: .; d_call: TRBD1; v_call: TRBV6-1; cdr3_nt: TGTGCCAGCAGTGCCCAGGACAGGACTAGCACAGATACGCAGTATTTT; cdr3_aa: CASSAQDRTSTDTQYF
j_call: TRBJ1-5; cdr3_length: 16; clone_size: .; d_call: .; v_call: TRBV10-1; cdr3_nt: TGCACACAAGAAGAGACACCGGGATATAGCAATCAGCCCCAGCATTTT; cdr3_aa: CTQEETPGYSNQPQHF
j_call: TRBJ2-1; cdr3_length: 17; clone_size: .; d_call: TRBD1; v_call: TRBV5-1; cdr3_nt: TGCGCCAGCAGCTCCTTTCTATCGCGAGACAGGGGGCTTGAGCAGTTCTTC; cdr3_aa: CASSSFLSRDRGLEQFF